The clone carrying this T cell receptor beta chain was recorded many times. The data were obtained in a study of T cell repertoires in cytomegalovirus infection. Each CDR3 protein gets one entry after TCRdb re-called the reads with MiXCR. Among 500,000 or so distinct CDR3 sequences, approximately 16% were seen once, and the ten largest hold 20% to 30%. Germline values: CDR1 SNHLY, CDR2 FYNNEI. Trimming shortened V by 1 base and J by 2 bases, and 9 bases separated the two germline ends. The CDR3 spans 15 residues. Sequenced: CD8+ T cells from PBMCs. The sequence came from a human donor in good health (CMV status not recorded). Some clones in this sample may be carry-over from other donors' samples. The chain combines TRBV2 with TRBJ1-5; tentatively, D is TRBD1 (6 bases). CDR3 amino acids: CASSEDRAGNQPQHF. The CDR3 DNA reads TGTGCCAGCAGTGAAGACAGGGCTGGCAATCAGCCCCAGCATTTT.